The 5 T cell receptor beta chains presented below share a single source sample, sequenced in a study of T cell repertoires in cytomegalovirus infection. TCRdb re-called the reads through MiXCR, storing one row per CDR3 protein. The profile shows around 340,000 distinct CDR3 sequences, just under 30% of them singletons. Their cognate antigens are unknown. The specimen was cultured PBMCs, collected from culture after CMV antigen stimulation. These receptor sequences come from a human donor in good health (CMV status not recorded). Some clones in this sample may be carry-over from other donors' samples.

Ten or more counts support this clonotype. The V and J genes are TRBV7-2 and TRBJ2-1, with D hard to call. V dropped 5 bases and J dropped 4 bases, with 12 bases sitting between them. Germline V gene sequence: CDR1 SGHTA, CDR2 FQGNSA. This CDR3 has 14 amino acids. The CDR3 nucleotides are TGTGCCAGCAGCCCCCAGGTTGGTTACAATGAGCAGTTCTTC. Translated: CASSPQVGYNEQFF.

This clonotype was counted between two and nine times. This chain joins TRBV19 and TRBJ1-1; unclear D gene. Germline CDR1 is LNHDA and CDR2 is SQIVND (reference sequence). The CDR3 spans 14 residues. Trimming pared 3 bases from V and 0 bases from J, leaving 8 bases between. The CDR3 DNA is TGTGCCAGTAGTATTAAACACCTGAACACTGAAGCTTTCTTT. Protein: CASSIKHLNTEAFF.

The table lists this clonotype with many counts. V is TRBV7-3 and J is TRBJ2-1, with D possibly called TRBD1 or TRBD2 (5 bases each). The CDR3 consists of 14 residues. CDR1 is SGHTA, CDR2 FQGTGA, per germline. Trimming pared 4 bases from V and 10 bases from J, leaving 17 bases between. The DNA of the CDR3 is TGTGCCAGCAGCTCTGAGGGGTTAGCTGAGGAGCAGTTCTTC. Its protein is CASSSEGLAEEQFF.

This clonotype was seen many times. The chain has TRBV6-1 and TRBJ1-6, with TRBD1 matching over 7 bases. The V segment lost 5 bases and the J segment 0 bases; nucleotides outside the gene matches: 4. The germline CDR1 and CDR2 sequences are MNHNS and SASEGT. The CDR3 has 16 amino acids. CDR3 bases: TGTGCCAGCAGTCGGGACAGTTACTCCTATAATTCACCCCTCCACTTT. Translation: CASSRDSYSYNSPLHF.

The rearrangement joins TRBV6-1 to TRBJ2-3; TRBD2 matches 7 bases. Germline CDR1 reads MNHNS; CDR2 reads SASEGT. V lost 5 bases, J lost 11 bases, and 10 bases stayed unmatched. The CDR3 covers 13 residues. The CDR3 nucleotides read TGTGCCAGCAGTCTCTCTAGCGGTGGAAGGCAGTATTTT. Translation gives CASSLSSGGRQYF.